This T cell receptor beta chain was identified in a study of T cell responses to AZD1222 COVID-19 vaccine. Overall study: Pooling was applied to second doses at about 4 or about 12 weeks. Study results and caveats: Unmutated regions of variants are reportedly targeted by nearly half of spike-specific TCRs.

The protocol was immunoSEQ multiplex PCR, while the TCRdb copy is restricted to in-frame clones and leaves out a portion. The table includes under 200,000 clones, more than 90% detected once. A word on this clone: Its target is not known.

The CDR3 loop spans 16 amino acids. Trimming took off 2 bases at V and 3 bases at J, with 14 bases between the two ends. Germline V gene lookup returns CDR1 LGHDT and CDR2 YNNKEL (reference sequence). The V gene is TRBV3-1 (or the pseudogene TRBV3-2), the J gene TRBJ2-4, with D unresolved. Sequencing was performed on peripheral blood, taken on day 0 of AZD1222 vaccination. The sequence was collected from an adult in good health. The CDR3 nucleotides read TGTGCCAGCAGCCAATCCAAGGGCCGAGGCAAAAACATTCAGTACTTC. It is translated as CASSQSKGRGKNIQYF.